These T cell receptor beta chains were read from a single sample in a study of blood T cell repertoires in COVID-19. Produced via immunoSEQ multiplex PCR; TCRdb's table is partial and in-frame only. In the table there are over 130,000 clones, roughly 73% of which are singletons. The sequenced material came from peripheral blood. These receptors were obtained from a woman between 50 and 59 years old with active or convalescent COVID-19. CDR3s include the opening cysteine and the closing phenylalanine or tryptophan. The order of the fields is V gene, J gene, D gene, clone size, CDR3 DNA, CDR3 protein. A D gene is named only where the DNA matches it firmly. The size field is filled for only some rows; it gives once, few, many or a size class.

v_call: TRBV11-1; j_call: TRBJ1-4; d_call: TRBD1; clone_size: NA; cdr3_nt: TGTGCCAGCAGCCCACGGGACAGAAGTAATGAAAAACTGTTTTTT; cdr3_aa: CASSPRDRSNEKLFF
v_call: TRBV7-2; j_call: TRBJ2-2; d_call: TRBD2; clone_size: NA; cdr3_nt: TGTGCCAGCAGCTTAGGACTGGGACTAGCGGCCGGGGAGCTGTTTTTT; cdr3_aa: CASSLGLGLAAGELFF
v_call: TRBV5-1; j_call: TRBJ2-7; d_call: TRBD1; clone_size: once; cdr3_nt: TGCGCCAGCAGCCCGAGAGAGGGGGCGGACGAGCAGTACTTC; cdr3_aa: CASSPREGADEQYF
v_call: TRBV18; j_call: TRBJ2-2; d_call: NA; clone_size: NA; cdr3_nt: TGTGCCAGCTCACCACCTGCCGGGGGTGACGGGGAGCTGTTTTTT; cdr3_aa: CASSPPAGGDGELFF
v_call: TRBV18; j_call: TRBJ2-2; d_call: TRBD1; clone_size: once; cdr3_nt: TGTGCCAGCTCACCAGGACAGGGGGAAACCGGGGAGCTGTTTTTT; cdr3_aa: CASSPGQGETGELFF
v_call: TRBV5-1; j_call: TRBJ2-2; d_call: NA; clone_size: NA; cdr3_nt: TGCGCCAGCAGCTCGCGAACGAGCGGGGAGCTGTTTTTT; cdr3_aa: CASSSRTSGELFF
v_call: TRBV7-2; j_call: TRBJ2-1; d_call: TRBD2; clone_size: NA; cdr3_nt: TGTGCCAGCACTGGATCGGGGGGCTACAATGAGCAGTTCTTC; cdr3_aa: CASTGSGGYNEQFF
v_call: TRBV5-1; j_call: TRBJ2-3; d_call: TRBD2; clone_size: NA; cdr3_nt: TGCGCCAGCAGCTTAGACGGACTAGCGGGAGCGGATACGCAGTATTTT; cdr3_aa: CASSLDGLAGADTQYF
v_call: TRBV7-2; j_call: TRBJ1-2; d_call: NA; clone_size: few; cdr3_nt: TGTGCCAGCAGCCCCCTGGGGGGGAGCTATGGCTACACCTTC; cdr3_aa: CASSPLGGSYGYTF
v_call: TRBV30; j_call: TRBJ1-5; d_call: TRBD1; clone_size: NA; cdr3_nt: TGTGCCTGGAGTGGGACAGGGGGCAATCAGCCCCAGCATTTT; cdr3_aa: CAWSGTGGNQPQHF
v_call: TRBV4-2; j_call: TRBJ2-1; d_call: NA; clone_size: NA; cdr3_nt: TGTGCCAGCAGCCAAGATCTGACTCAGCCATGGGACAATGAGCAGTTCTTC; cdr3_aa: CASSQDLTQPWDNEQFF
v_call: TRBV11-2; j_call: TRBJ2-7; d_call: TRBD1; clone_size: NA; cdr3_nt: TGTGCCAGCAGCTTAACCGGACAGGGGGCTACCTACGAGCAGTACTTC; cdr3_aa: CASSLTGQGATYEQYF
v_call: TRBV5-8; j_call: TRBJ1-4; d_call: NA; clone_size: NA; cdr3_nt: TGTGCCAGCAGCTCCCCGGGGGGCAGTGAAAAACTGTTTTTT; cdr3_aa: CASSSPGGSEKLFF
v_call: TRBV6-2/TRBV6-3; j_call: TRBJ1-2; d_call: NA; clone_size: NA; cdr3_nt: TGTGCCAGCAGTTACGGGCAGGATGGTTATGGCTACACCTTC; cdr3_aa: CASSYGQDGYGYTF
v_call: TRBV21-1; j_call: TRBJ2-7; d_call: NA; clone_size: few; cdr3_nt: TGTGCCAGCAGCAAAGCGCAAAGGTGGGCTAGCGGGGATGACTACGAGCAGTACTTC; cdr3_aa: CASSKAQRWASGDDYEQYF
v_call: TRBV7-2; j_call: TRBJ2-3; d_call: NA; clone_size: few; cdr3_nt: TGTGCCAGCAGCAGGGCCGGGACTGGTGGGGCAGATACGCAGTATTTT; cdr3_aa: CASSRAGTGGADTQYF
v_call: TRBV7-2; j_call: TRBJ1-2; d_call: TRBD1; clone_size: NA; cdr3_nt: TGTGCCAGCAGCTCCAGACAGGGGGCTGGCTATGGCTACACCTTC; cdr3_aa: CASSSRQGAGYGYTF
v_call: TRBV3-1/TRBV3-2; j_call: TRBJ2-3; d_call: NA; clone_size: NA; cdr3_nt: TGTGCCAGCAGCCAGGAGGATACGCAGTATTTT; cdr3_aa: CASSQEDTQYF
v_call: TRBV30; j_call: TRBJ1-6; d_call: TRBD1; clone_size: NA; cdr3_nt: TGTGCCTGGAGTGTAACGCGACAGGGAGATTCACCCCTCCACTTT; cdr3_aa: CAWSVTRQGDSPLHF
v_call: TRBV6-5; j_call: TRBJ2-7; d_call: TRBD1; clone_size: NA; cdr3_nt: TGTGCCAGCAGTCCGGGACAGGGGGCGGCCTACGAGCAGTACTTC; cdr3_aa: CASSPGQGAAYEQYF
v_call: TRBV6-2/TRBV6-3; j_call: TRBJ2-7; d_call: NA; clone_size: NA; cdr3_nt: TGTGCCAGCAGTTACTCGACTCAGTCACCCACCTACGAGCAGTACTTC; cdr3_aa: CASSYSTQSPTYEQYF
v_call: TRBV18; j_call: TRBJ1-2; d_call: TRBD1; clone_size: once; cdr3_nt: TGTGCCAGCTCACCCGGACAGGGTAATCATGGCTACACCTTC; cdr3_aa: CASSPGQGNHGYTF
v_call: TRBV12-3/TRBV12-4; j_call: TRBJ1-2; d_call: TRBD1; clone_size: NA; cdr3_nt: TGTGCCAGCAGCCCAGACAGGGATTATGGCTACACCTTC; cdr3_aa: CASSPDRDYGYTF
v_call: TRBV2; j_call: TRBJ2-3; d_call: TRBD2; clone_size: once; cdr3_nt: TGTGCCAGCAGTGATGCTAGCGGGGGATCTAGCACAGATACGCAGTATTTT; cdr3_aa: CASSDASGGSSTDTQYF
v_call: TRBV6-5; j_call: TRBJ1-6; d_call: NA; clone_size: few; cdr3_nt: TGTGCCAGCAGCCCAAGGGGGGGGACACCCCTCCACTTT; cdr3_aa: CASSPRGGTPLHF
v_call: TRBV6-5; j_call: TRBJ2-2; d_call: NA; clone_size: NA; cdr3_nt: TGTGCCAGCGGGAGGGCCCGGGACACTACCGGGGAGCTGTTTTTT; cdr3_aa: CASGRARDTTGELFF
v_call: TRBV11-2; j_call: TRBJ2-3; d_call: NA; clone_size: NA; cdr3_nt: TGTGCCAGCAGCTTAGTGGGGCAGGCCACAGATACGCAGTATTTT; cdr3_aa: CASSLVGQATDTQYF
v_call: TRBV15; j_call: TRBJ2-2; d_call: NA; clone_size: NA; cdr3_nt: TGTGCCACCCAAACGGGGTATCCCGGGGAGCTGTTTTTT; cdr3_aa: CATQTGYPGELFF
v_call: TRBV4-3; j_call: TRBJ2-1; d_call: TRBD2; clone_size: NA; cdr3_nt: TGCGCCAGCAGCCAGGGACTAGCGGGAGAATACAATGAGCAGTTCTTC; cdr3_aa: CASSQGLAGEYNEQFF
v_call: TRBV4-3; j_call: TRBJ2-4; d_call: NA; clone_size: NA; cdr3_nt: TGCGCCAGCAGCCAAGGATCCTACGAAGACATTCAGTACTTC; cdr3_aa: CASSQGSYEDIQYF
v_call: TRBV7-2; j_call: TRBJ2-3; d_call: NA; clone_size: NA; cdr3_nt: TGTGCCAGCAGCCACGGGACTCCCCGAACAGATACGCAGTATTTT; cdr3_aa: CASSHGTPRTDTQYF
v_call: TRBV6-2/TRBV6-3; j_call: TRBJ1-1; d_call: NA; clone_size: NA; cdr3_nt: TGTGCCAGCAGTGTGACAGACACGAACACTGAAGCTTTCTTT; cdr3_aa: CASSVTDTNTEAFF
v_call: TRBV19; j_call: TRBJ2-3; d_call: TRBD2; clone_size: NA; cdr3_nt: TGTGCCAGTAGCCTAGGGGCTAGCGGACCGACGCAGTATTTT; cdr3_aa: CASSLGASGPTQYF
v_call: TRBV28; j_call: TRBJ1-4; d_call: NA; clone_size: NA; cdr3_nt: TGTGCCAGCGGATCTGGAGGGAGCGGCGATGAAAAACTGTTTTTT; cdr3_aa: CASGSGGSGDEKLFF
v_call: TRBV7-2; j_call: TRBJ2-1; d_call: NA; clone_size: NA; cdr3_nt: TGTGCCAGCAGCTTGACACGGTACAATGAGCAGTTCTTC; cdr3_aa: CASSLTRYNEQFF
v_call: TRBV4-1; j_call: TRBJ1-2; d_call: TRBD1; clone_size: once; cdr3_nt: TGCGCCAGCAGCCGGTCGGAGCCGGGACAGGGAACTAACTATGGCTACACCTTC; cdr3_aa: CASSRSEPGQGTNYGYTF
v_call: TRBV18; j_call: TRBJ2-3; d_call: NA; clone_size: NA; cdr3_nt: TGTGCCAGCTCACCGCGGGGGCCCACAGATACGCAGTATTTT; cdr3_aa: CASSPRGPTDTQYF
v_call: TRBV2; j_call: TRBJ1-1; d_call: NA; clone_size: NA; cdr3_nt: TGTGCCACCCAGGGGCCTGTGAACACTGAAGCTTTCTTT; cdr3_aa: CATQGPVNTEAFF
v_call: TRBV30; j_call: TRBJ2-7; d_call: TRBD2; clone_size: NA; cdr3_nt: TGTGCCTGGAGTGTACCGACAGCGGGACTCTACGAGCAGTACTTC; cdr3_aa: CAWSVPTAGLYEQYF
v_call: TRBV9; j_call: TRBJ1-3; d_call: TRBD1; clone_size: NA; cdr3_nt: TGTGCCAGCAGCGTGGGACAGGGGGCAGGAAACACCATATATTTT; cdr3_aa: CASSVGQGAGNTIYF
v_call: TRBV4-3; j_call: TRBJ2-2; d_call: NA; clone_size: NA; cdr3_nt: TGCGCCAGCAGCCCCGCCAGTTATGGGGAGCTGTTTTTT; cdr3_aa: CASSPASYGELFF
v_call: TRBV5-6; j_call: TRBJ1-1; d_call: NA; clone_size: NA; cdr3_nt: TGTGCCAGCAGAGAACAGGGCAGGAGCACTGAAGCTTTCTTT; cdr3_aa: CASREQGRSTEAFF
v_call: TRBV27; j_call: TRBJ2-4; d_call: NA; clone_size: NA; cdr3_nt: TGTGCCAGCAGTCCCGGACAGACCAAAAACATTCAGTACTTC; cdr3_aa: CASSPGQTKNIQYF
v_call: TRBV11-2; j_call: TRBJ1-1; d_call: NA; clone_size: NA; cdr3_nt: TGTGCCAGCAGCTTAGGTGGCAGTCCGAACACTGAAGCTTTCTTT; cdr3_aa: CASSLGGSPNTEAFF
v_call: TRBV9; j_call: TRBJ1-5; d_call: NA; clone_size: few; cdr3_nt: TGTGCCAGCAGGAGCAGGGCTTATAGCAATCAGCCCCAGCATTTT; cdr3_aa: CASRSRAYSNQPQHF
v_call: TRBV6-6; j_call: TRBJ2-1; d_call: TRBD2; clone_size: NA; cdr3_nt: TGTGCCAGCAGCCGTTCGAGCGGGAGGGTGTCGGGTGAGCAGTTCTTC; cdr3_aa: CASSRSSGRVSGEQFF
v_call: TRBV10-2; j_call: TRBJ2-1; d_call: NA; clone_size: NA; cdr3_nt: TGCGCCAGCAGTCAGGACTCAAATGAGCAGTTCTTC; cdr3_aa: CASSQDSNEQFF
v_call: TRBV19; j_call: TRBJ1-1; d_call: TRBD1; clone_size: NA; cdr3_nt: TGTGCCAGTAGTTTGCTCAGGGGGCGGGACACTGAAGCTTTCTTT; cdr3_aa: CASSLLRGRDTEAFF
v_call: TRBV28; j_call: TRBJ1-1; d_call: NA; clone_size: NA; cdr3_nt: TGTGCCAGCAGTCGAGGCGGGGGGAACACTGAAGCTTTCTTT; cdr3_aa: CASSRGGGNTEAFF
v_call: TRBV7-8; j_call: TRBJ2-3; d_call: NA; clone_size: NA; cdr3_nt: TGTGCCAGCAGCCCCCGTGCCCAGGGATCAGATACGCAGTATTTT; cdr3_aa: CASSPRAQGSDTQYF
v_call: TRBV28; j_call: TRBJ2-7; d_call: TRBD2; clone_size: NA; cdr3_nt: TGTGCCAGCCGTGACCGCGGGAGGGCCTACGAGCAGTACTTC; cdr3_aa: CASRDRGRAYEQYF
v_call: TRBV15; j_call: TRBJ2-5; d_call: TRBD2; clone_size: NA; cdr3_nt: TGTGCCACCTCGAGTAGCGGGAAGGAGGGAGAGACCCAGTACTTC; cdr3_aa: CATSSSGKEGETQYF
v_call: TRBV18; j_call: TRBJ2-1; d_call: TRBD1; clone_size: NA; cdr3_nt: TGTGCCAGCTCACCACCAACAGGGGTTGAGCAGTTCTTC; cdr3_aa: CASSPPTGVEQFF
v_call: TRBV7-6; j_call: TRBJ1-1; d_call: NA; clone_size: NA; cdr3_nt: TGTGCCAGCAGCTTCGCAGTGAACACTGAAGCTTTCTTT; cdr3_aa: CASSFAVNTEAFF
v_call: TRBV6-5; j_call: TRBJ2-7; d_call: NA; clone_size: few; cdr3_nt: TGTGCCAGCAGTTACTCGCCGACAAGGGGAATCTACGAGCAGTACTTC; cdr3_aa: CASSYSPTRGIYEQYF